The entry below describes one T cell receptor beta chain. Other DNA sequences from this sample encode an identical CDR3 as well. The sample comes from a study of blood T cell repertoires in COVID-19. Study in general: Sample material is recorded as cDNA or gDNA derived from T cells, B-cell-depleted T cells, or PBMCs.

Here immunoSEQ multiplex PCR was the method, and the copy in TCRdb shows in-frame clones only, minus some. The sample yields 470,000 or so clones, roughly 88% seen once. The CDR3 length is 15 residues. The germline V gene encodes CDR1 SGHTS and CDR2 YDEGEE. V was trimmed by 4 bases and J by 1 base, leaving 9 bases between them. The V and J genes are TRBV5-8 and TRBJ2-6; possible D gene TRBD2, 5 bases. The receptor's source is a human donor in a cohort sampled during active COVID-19. Sequenced sample: peripheral blood. The DNA for the CDR3 is TGTGCCAGCAGCCTCGGCGGGTCTGGGGCCAACGTCCTGACTTTC. Protein product: CASSLGGSGANVLTF.